These 31 T cell receptor beta chains share one sample of origin, sequenced in a study of T cells expressing NK-cell markers (dated by TCRdb to 2019 to 2021). Receptor libraries were prepared by 5' RACE. These reads were obtained on an Illumina HiSeq 2000. After reprocessing by TCRdb, each CDR3 protein sequence is one entry, and no DNA is given. The sample table on file contains about 260,000 distinct CDR3 sequences. Around 4.3% of the sample lies in the top ten. The sequencing input was blood T cells: a sorted CD56 or NKG2C T cell subset, CD4+ or CD8+ T cells, or bulk PBMC T cells (not recorded which). The receptors derive from a woman aged 18 to 69 in good health.

The chain has TRBV6-2 or TRBV6-3 and TRBJ2-1; TCRdb selects TRBD2, and the lack of DNA leaves this call unchecked. Germline lookup yields CDR1 MNHEY and CDR2 SVGEGT. CDR3 length equals 15 residues. The CDR3 here is CASSPSAAAYNEQFF.

The chain recombines TRBV4-3 with TRBJ1-6. The CDR3 has 16 residues. Per germline, CDR1 LGHNA and CDR2 YSLEER. CDR3 loop: CASSPGGVSYNSPLHF.

V and J are TRBV12-3 or TRBV12-4 and TRBJ1-1; checking the TCRdb D call of TRBD1 is not possible without DNA. The CDR3 covers 15 residues. The CDR3 is CASSLGRGGNTEAFF.

The chain recombines TRBV10-3 with TRBJ1-5; as DNA is missing, the TRBD1 call by TCRdb cannot be tested. This CDR3 is 14 amino acids long. In germline, CDR1 is ENHRY, CDR2 SYGVKD. CDR3: CAISDAGAGQPQHF.

V gene TRBV5-1 combines with J gene TRBJ2-2. CDR1 and CDR2 from the germline V gene are SGHRS and YFSETQ. This CDR3 contains 12 residues. The CDR3 reads CASRLSPGELFF.

The rearrangement links TRBV20-1 to TRBJ2-1; TCRdb's D call, TRBD2, is unchecked because there is no DNA. This CDR3 spans 17 amino acids. Germline CDR1 DFQATT, CDR2 SNEGSKA (reference sequence). The CDR3 is CSARDRSASGSYNEQFF.

The chain uses TRBV9 and TRBJ1-5; TCRdb gives TRBD1 as the D gene, but with no DNA this cannot be confirmed. The germline CDR1 and CDR2 sequences are SGDLS and YYNGEE. The CDR3 contains 13 residues. The CDR3 region is CASSVTGNQPQHF.

The V call is TRBV7-2, the J call TRBJ1-6; TCRdb's assignment of TRBD1 cannot be checked, as there is no DNA. CDR3 length: 15 amino acids. CDR1 is SGHTA and CDR2 is FQGNSA in the germline V gene. CDR3 loop: CASSRGTARGSPLHF.

This chain connects TRBV6-1 to TRBJ2-3; TCRdb's assignment of TRBD1 cannot be checked, as there is no DNA. The CDR3 spans 17 residues. The germline V gene encodes CDR1 MNHNS and CDR2 SASEGT. CDR3 loop: CASSGRGGRLVTDTQYF.

V gene TRBV9 combines with J gene TRBJ1-5; TCRdb proposes TRBD1, but this gene call is untestable without DNA. Germline CDR1 SGDLS, CDR2 YYNGEE. The CDR3 sequence is 13 residues long. The CDR3 loop is CASSVEPRSPQHF. The whole variable domain, remainder taken from reference TRBV9 and TRBJ1-5, is DSGVTQTPKHLITATGQRVTLRCSPRSGDLSVYWYQQSLDQGLQFLIQYYNGEERAKGNILERFSAQQFPDLHSELNLSSLELGDSALYFCASSVEPRSPQHFGDGTRLSIL.

V gene TRBV7-3 combines with J gene TRBJ2-1; TCRdb indicates TRBD2, and absent DNA this call remains unverified. This CDR3 comprises 15 residues. Germline lookup yields CDR1 SGHTA and CDR2 FQGTGA. This CDR3 is CASSLRRGGEAEQFF.

The rearrangement uses TRBV6-5 and TRBJ1-1; with no DNA, the TCRdb D assignment of TRBD1 cannot be verified. Germline CDR1 MNHEY, CDR2 SVGAGI. The CDR3 sequence is 15 residues long. CDR3 in amino acids: CASSYSTGGDTEAFF.

The rearrangement uses TRBV9 and TRBJ2-1; TCRdb's D call, TRBD2, is unchecked because there is no DNA. Germline CDR1 and CDR2: SGDLS and YYNGEE. The CDR3 runs 14 residues. CDR3: CASSVHPTSNEQFF.

This chain connects TRBV12-3 or TRBV12-4 to TRBJ2-7; the TCRdb D gene call, TRBD1, has no DNA to confirm it. This CDR3 is 14 amino acids long. The CDR3 spells CASRPPGSPYEQYF.

CDR3 in amino acids: CASSPGTSGIQETQYF. The chain combines TRBV11-2 with TRBJ2-5; no DNA is available, so the TRBD2 call from TCRdb remains unchecked. This CDR3 comprises 16 residues. Germline V gene lookup returns CDR1 SGHAT and CDR2 FQNNGV.

The J gene is TRBJ2-1, the V gene TRBV4-3. This CDR3 is 14 amino acids long. Germline V CDR1 and CDR2: LGHNA, YSLEER. CDR3 protein: CASSQVASYNEQFF.

The V and J genes are TRBV7-2 and TRBJ2-3; TCRdb names TRBD1, which stays unverified in the absence of DNA. This CDR3 comprises 14 residues. CDR1 and CDR2 (germline): SGHTA, FQGNSA. The CDR3 spells CASSPPSRPDTQYF. The full variable domain, rest sourced from reference TRBV7-2 and TRBJ2-3, is GAGVSQSPSNKVTEKGKDVELRCDPISGHTALYWYRQSLGQGLEFLIYFQGNSAPDKSGLPSDRFSAERTGGSVSTLTIQRTQQEDSAVYLCASSPPSRPDTQYFGPGTRLTVL.

V usage is TRBV30 and J usage is TRBJ2-7; TCRdb gives TRBD1 as the D gene, but with no DNA this cannot be confirmed. The CDR3 runs 13 residues. Germline assignment: CDR1 GTSNPN and CDR2 SVGIG (reference sequence). CDR3: CACRPDRDGEQYF.

The V call is TRBV6-5, the J call TRBJ2-1; with no DNA, the TCRdb D assignment of TRBD1 cannot be verified. CDR3 length equals 12 residues. Germline CDR1 is MNHEY and CDR2 is SVGAGI. CDR3 region: CASSRAYNEQFF.

The rearrangement joins TRBV11-2 to TRBJ2-1; without DNA, the TCRdb call of TRBD2 cannot be checked. Germline assignment: CDR1 SGHAT and CDR2 FQNNGV. The CDR3 is 16 residues long. The CDR3 sequence: CASSSQTGLRYNEQFF.

The chain recombines TRBV20-1 with TRBJ2-7. This CDR3 comprises 11 residues. Germline assignment: CDR1 DFQATT and CDR2 SNEGSKA (reference sequence). The CDR3 spells CSASGPYEQYF.

J is TRBJ1-1 and V is TRBV19; the D gene TCRdb calls, TRBD1, cannot be checked with no DNA. The germline V gene encodes CDR1 LNHDA and CDR2 SQIVND (reference sequence). The CDR3 is made up of 14 amino acids. The CDR3 region is CAITGGRVNTEAFF.

The chain links TRBV6-1 to TRBJ2-1; the TRBD2 assignment by TCRdb is unverifiable without DNA. Germline values: CDR1 MNHNS, CDR2 SASEGT. This CDR3 has 17 amino acids. The CDR3 here is CASRPQGGANGRNEQFF.

The J gene is TRBJ1-2, the V gene TRBV4-1. The CDR3 sequence is 17 residues long. The germline gives CDR1 MGHRA, CDR2 YSYEKL. CDR3 region: CASSQDLLWKGDYGYTF.

This sequence joins TRBV30 and TRBJ2-1; as DNA is missing, the TRBD1 call by TCRdb cannot be tested. Germline V lookup: CDR1 GTSNPN, CDR2 SVGIG (reference sequence). This CDR3 is built from 11 residues. CDR3 sequence: CAWTDIGEQFF. The full variable domain, rest sourced from reference TRBV30 and TRBJ2-1, is SQTIHQWPATLVQPVGSPLSLECTVEGTSNPNLYWYRQAAGRGLQLLFYSVGIGQISSEVPQNLSASRPQDRQFILSSKKLLLSDSGFYLCAWTDIGEQFFGPGTRLTVL.

The rearrangement links TRBV5-1 to TRBJ2-3; TCRdb's D gene call, TRBD1, goes unchecked for lack of DNA. The CDR3 is 12 residues long. Germline CDR1 and CDR2: SGHRS and YFSETQ. The CDR3 region is CSSNPGTDTQYF.

The chain recombines TRBV24-1 with TRBJ2-1; TCRdb calls TRBD2, which cannot be checked without DNA. Germline V lookup: CDR1 KGHDR, CDR2 SFDVKD. The CDR3 spans 15 residues. CDR3 amino acids: CATSGGPDSYNEQFF.

The chain combines TRBV5-1 with TRBJ1-2; TCRdb picks TRBD1, but there is no DNA to check that call. The CDR3 contains 14 residues. Germline CDR1 SGHRS, CDR2 YFSETQ. CDR3 amino acids: CASSTQGAAYGYTF.

The chain couples TRBV18 to TRBJ1-6. CDR3 length: 17 residues. The germline V gene encodes CDR1 KGHSH and CDR2 LQKENI. CDR3 protein: CASSPTGTALSNSPLHF.

V and J are TRBV20-1 and TRBJ1-2; without DNA, the TCRdb call of TRBD1 cannot be checked. CDR1 and CDR2 (germline): DFQATT, SNEGSKA (reference sequence). CDR3 length equals 14 residues. The CDR3 sequence is CSAGYRGLDYGYTF.

The chain employs TRBV6-1 and TRBJ2-5; TCRdb proposes TRBD2, but this gene call is untestable without DNA. Per the germline V gene, CDR1 is MNHNS and CDR2 is SASEGT. The CDR3 spans 15 residues. CDR3 amino acids: CASRSWEAGEETQYF.